These T cell receptor beta chains were read from a single sample in a study of blood T cell repertoires in COVID-19. Data came from immunoSEQ multiplex PCR; TCRdb stores just in-frame clones and leaves some out. Of under 300,000 clones detected, 90% to 95% appear once; the ten largest clones hold more than 1%. Sequenced material: PBMCs or T cells enriched from blood (not recorded which). The receptors here all came from a human donor in a cohort exposed to, infected with or recovered from COVID-19 (not recorded which). The donor label of this sample is uncertain. Both conserved end residues are part of each CDR3. Each record gives: V gene, clone size, D gene, J gene, CDR3 DNA, CDR3 protein. D genes are given only for firm matches. Some rows mark clone size as missing; the rest say once, few, many or name a class of expanded clone.

v_gene: TRBV11-2; abundance: .; d_gene: .; j_gene: TRBJ2-7; CDR3nt: TGTGCCAGCAGCTTAGTCAGGGTCTACGAGCAGTACTTC; CDR3aa: CASSLVRVYEQYF
v_gene: TRBV7-6; abundance: .; d_gene: .; j_gene: TRBJ1-1; CDR3nt: TGTGCCAGCAGCTCTATACAGGGATTGAACACTGAAGCTTTCTTT; CDR3aa: CASSSIQGLNTEAFF
v_gene: TRBV27; abundance: .; d_gene: TRBD1; j_gene: TRBJ1-5; CDR3nt: TGTGCCAGCTGTGGGACAGTGGGCAATCAGCCCCAGCATTTT; CDR3aa: CASCGTVGNQPQHF
v_gene: TRBV2; abundance: .; d_gene: TRBD1; j_gene: TRBJ1-2; CDR3nt: TGTGCCAGCAGTAGTAGGACAGGCTATGGCTACACCTTC; CDR3aa: CASSSRTGYGYTF
v_gene: TRBV3-1/TRBV3-2; abundance: .; d_gene: TRBD2; j_gene: TRBJ2-5; CDR3nt: TGTGCCAGCAGGGGGGGGACCGAGACCCAGTACTTC; CDR3aa: CASRGGTETQYF
v_gene: TRBV21-1; abundance: .; d_gene: .; j_gene: TRBJ1-5; CDR3nt: TGTGCCGGTGACAGGGAGCGTCGAGGCAATCAGCCCCAGCATTTT; CDR3aa: CAGDRERRGNQPQHF
v_gene: TRBV4-1; abundance: .; d_gene: .; j_gene: TRBJ1-2; CDR3nt: TGCGCCAGCAGCCATACAGGGTTGGCTAACTATGGCTACACCTTC; CDR3aa: CASSHTGLANYGYTF
v_gene: TRBV10-3; abundance: .; d_gene: TRBD1; j_gene: TRBJ2-3; CDR3nt: TGTGCCATCACCGGGACAGGGGACGGAGATACGCAGTATTTT; CDR3aa: CAITGTGDGDTQYF
v_gene: TRBV12-3/TRBV12-4; abundance: .; d_gene: .; j_gene: TRBJ1-6; CDR3nt: TGTGCCAGCCAAAAGCTCCATAATTCACCCCTCCACTTT; CDR3aa: CASQKLHNSPLHF
v_gene: TRBV11-2; abundance: .; d_gene: .; j_gene: TRBJ1-1; CDR3nt: TGTGCCAGCAGCTTAATCGGGGGAGGGACTGAAGCTTTCTTT; CDR3aa: CASSLIGGGTEAFF
v_gene: TRBV5-6; abundance: .; d_gene: .; j_gene: TRBJ1-2; CDR3nt: TGTGCCAGCAGCCACCCCAGGGCTAACTATGGCTACACCTTC; CDR3aa: CASSHPRANYGYTF
v_gene: TRBV5-6; abundance: .; d_gene: .; j_gene: TRBJ2-7; CDR3nt: TGTGCCAGCAGCTTTGTCAGGGGCTACGAGCAGTACTTC; CDR3aa: CASSFVRGYEQYF
v_gene: TRBV7-9; abundance: .; d_gene: TRBD1; j_gene: TRBJ1-2; CDR3nt: TGTGCCAGCAGCCCACGGAATGACAGGGTTAAGAAAGGTTTC; CDR3aa: CASSPRNDRVKKGF
v_gene: TRBV30; abundance: .; d_gene: .; j_gene: TRBJ2-7; CDR3nt: TGTGCCTGGAGTATAGTGGGGGGGCTTTCCTACGAGCAGTACTTC; CDR3aa: CAWSIVGGLSYEQYF
v_gene: TRBV12-3/TRBV12-4; abundance: .; d_gene: .; j_gene: TRBJ1-1; CDR3nt: TGTGCCAGCACCCCCGGAGGGGACACTGAAGCTTTCTTT; CDR3aa: CASTPGGDTEAFF
v_gene: TRBV3-1/TRBV3-2; abundance: .; d_gene: TRBD1; j_gene: TRBJ1-4; CDR3nt: TGTGCCAGCACCCACCACAGGGGCTCTAATGAAAAACTGTTTTTT; CDR3aa: CASTHHRGSNEKLFF
v_gene: TRBV7-9; abundance: .; d_gene: .; j_gene: TRBJ1-2; CDR3nt: TGTGCCAGCAGCACAGACCCATCTAACTATGGCTACACCTTC; CDR3aa: CASSTDPSNYGYTF
v_gene: TRBV9; abundance: .; d_gene: .; j_gene: TRBJ2-3; CDR3nt: TGTGCCAGCAGCGTAGATCAATCCACAGATACGCAGTATTTT; CDR3aa: CASSVDQSTDTQYF
v_gene: TRBV14; abundance: .; d_gene: .; j_gene: TRBJ2-7; CDR3nt: TGTGCCAGCAGCCAAGAACCGGGAAGCGAGCAGTACTTC; CDR3aa: CASSQEPGSEQYF
v_gene: TRBV27; abundance: .; d_gene: .; j_gene: TRBJ2-6; CDR3nt: TGTGCCACCTTTGGAGGGGCAGCTGGGGCCAACGTCCTGACTTTC; CDR3aa: CATFGGAAGANVLTF
v_gene: TRBV9; abundance: .; d_gene: TRBD1; j_gene: TRBJ1-4; CDR3nt: TGTGCCAGCAGCGGATACAGGGGAGGAAATGAAAAACTGTTTTTT; CDR3aa: CASSGYRGGNEKLFF
v_gene: TRBV3-1/TRBV3-2; abundance: .; d_gene: TRBD1; j_gene: TRBJ1-1; CDR3nt: TGTGCCAGCAGCCCTACAGGGGTATCGAACACTGAAGCTTTCTTT; CDR3aa: CASSPTGVSNTEAFF
v_gene: TRBV7-2; abundance: once; d_gene: .; j_gene: TRBJ2-7; CDR3nt: TGTGCCAGCAGCTTATCTACGAGTTCCTACGAGCAGTACTTC; CDR3aa: CASSLSTSSYEQYF
v_gene: TRBV20-1; abundance: .; d_gene: .; j_gene: TRBJ2-3; CDR3nt: TGCAGTGCACTTAGGACAGAGGCGCAGTATTTT; CDR3aa: CSALRTEAQYF
v_gene: TRBV9; abundance: once; d_gene: .; j_gene: TRBJ1-5; CDR3nt: TGTGCCAGCAGACCCGGTGAGTGGGCGCGGGTAGGCAATCAGCCCCAGCATTTT; CDR3aa: CASRPGEWARVGNQPQHF
v_gene: TRBV29-1; abundance: .; d_gene: TRBD1; j_gene: TRBJ1-1; CDR3nt: TGCAGCGTCGACGGGACAGGGAACACTGAAGCTTTCTTT; CDR3aa: CSVDGTGNTEAFF
v_gene: TRBV6-5; abundance: .; d_gene: .; j_gene: TRBJ1-2; CDR3nt: TGTGCCAGCAAAGGAGATAGTGTAGGGGACTATGGCTACACCTTC; CDR3aa: CASKGDSVGDYGYTF
v_gene: TRBV29-1; abundance: .; d_gene: TRBD1; j_gene: TRBJ2-1; CDR3nt: TGCAGCGTTGGCTGGGACAGGGTAAGCAATGAGCAGTTCTTC; CDR3aa: CSVGWDRVSNEQFF
v_gene: TRBV6-5; abundance: few; d_gene: .; j_gene: TRBJ1-2; CDR3nt: TGTGCCAGCAGTTACGTCGGCAGGGGCACCTTCTATGGCTACACCTTC; CDR3aa: CASSYVGRGTFYGYTF
v_gene: TRBV18; abundance: .; d_gene: .; j_gene: TRBJ1-1; CDR3nt: TGTGCCAGCTCCCCCCGACAGGATTTGAACACTGAAGCTTTCTTT; CDR3aa: CASSPRQDLNTEAFF
v_gene: TRBV19; abundance: .; d_gene: TRBD1; j_gene: TRBJ2-7; CDR3nt: TGTGCCAGTAGTTGGACAGGGCTGTCCTACGAGCAGTACTTC; CDR3aa: CASSWTGLSYEQYF
v_gene: TRBV7-2; abundance: .; d_gene: TRBD2; j_gene: TRBJ2-5; CDR3nt: TGTGCCAGCAGCTTAGAACCGACGGGGGGGAAGACCCAGTACTTC; CDR3aa: CASSLEPTGGKTQYF
v_gene: TRBV27; abundance: .; d_gene: .; j_gene: TRBJ2-7; CDR3nt: TGTGCCAGCAGTTTACAGGGGAAGGAGCAGTACTTC; CDR3aa: CASSLQGKEQYF
v_gene: TRBV30; abundance: .; d_gene: .; j_gene: TRBJ1-5; CDR3nt: TGTGCCTGGAGTGTATCTGCGCATCAGCCCCAGCATTTT; CDR3aa: CAWSVSAHQPQHF
v_gene: TRBV4-3; abundance: .; d_gene: TRBD2; j_gene: TRBJ2-3; CDR3nt: TGCGCCAGCAGCCAAGATCTGGCGGGAGTCACAGATACGCAGTATTTT; CDR3aa: CASSQDLAGVTDTQYF
v_gene: TRBV18; abundance: .; d_gene: TRBD2; j_gene: TRBJ2-5; CDR3nt: TGTGCCAGCTCACTTGGGACTAGCGGTAAAGGGACCCAGTACTTC; CDR3aa: CASSLGTSGKGTQYF
v_gene: TRBV25-1; abundance: .; d_gene: .; j_gene: TRBJ1-1; CDR3nt: TGTGCCAGCAGTGAATCAACAGGGAGGGGGGGCACTGAAGCTTTCTTT; CDR3aa: CASSESTGRGGTEAFF
v_gene: TRBV28; abundance: .; d_gene: .; j_gene: TRBJ1-5; CDR3nt: TGTGCCAGCAGCACTTATAGCAATCAGCCCCAGCATTTT; CDR3aa: CASSTYSNQPQHF
v_gene: TRBV5-1; abundance: .; d_gene: .; j_gene: TRBJ1-1; CDR3nt: TGCGCCAGCAGCATCCAGGGAGGAGGCACTGAAGCTTTCTTT; CDR3aa: CASSIQGGGTEAFF
v_gene: TRBV7-6; abundance: .; d_gene: .; j_gene: TRBJ2-3; CDR3nt: TGTGCCAGCAGCTTAAGGACAGTCACAGATACGCAGTATTTT; CDR3aa: CASSLRTVTDTQYF
v_gene: TRBV14; abundance: .; d_gene: .; j_gene: TRBJ1-2; CDR3nt: TGTGCCAGCAGCCAATTGGAGGCAACGGGCTACACCTTC; CDR3aa: CASSQLEATGYTF
v_gene: TRBV19; abundance: .; d_gene: TRBD1; j_gene: TRBJ1-6; CDR3nt: TGTGCCAGTAGTTGGGGGACAGATAATTCACCCCTCCACTTT; CDR3aa: CASSWGTDNSPLHF
v_gene: TRBV5-1; abundance: .; d_gene: .; j_gene: TRBJ2-3; CDR3nt: TGCGCCAGCACTACCGGGGGTCGAGATACGCAGTATTTT; CDR3aa: CASTTGGRDTQYF
v_gene: TRBV6-2/TRBV6-3; abundance: .; d_gene: TRBD2; j_gene: TRBJ2-1; CDR3nt: TGTGCCAGCAGTTACAACCCGACTAGCGGGGGCGTACTTAGCTCCTACAATGAGCAGTTCTTC; CDR3aa: CASSYNPTSGGVLSSYNEQFF
v_gene: TRBV7-9; abundance: once; d_gene: TRBD1; j_gene: TRBJ1-2; CDR3nt: TGTGCCAGCAGCTTAGAGGACAGGGGTTACACCTTC; CDR3aa: CASSLEDRGYTF
v_gene: TRBV10-3; abundance: .; d_gene: TRBD1; j_gene: TRBJ1-2; CDR3nt: TGTGCCATCCAGGCCCAGGGGGCGATGTATGACTATGGCTACACCTTC; CDR3aa: CAIQAQGAMYDYGYTF
v_gene: TRBV7-9; abundance: few; d_gene: TRBD1; j_gene: TRBJ1-3; CDR3nt: TGTGCCAGCAGCTTAGCTAGACAGGGGAACACCATATATTTT; CDR3aa: CASSLARQGNTIYF
v_gene: TRBV19; abundance: .; d_gene: .; j_gene: TRBJ1-6; CDR3nt: TGTGCCAGTAGTCCAGTCCCGGGGAATTCACCCCTCCACTTT; CDR3aa: CASSPVPGNSPLHF
v_gene: TRBV27; abundance: .; d_gene: TRBD1; j_gene: TRBJ1-5; CDR3nt: TGTGCCAGCAGTTTCTCCCCAGGGGGCGTTCAGCCCCAGCATTTT; CDR3aa: CASSFSPGGVQPQHF
v_gene: TRBV7-2; abundance: .; d_gene: TRBD1; j_gene: TRBJ2-2; CDR3nt: TGTGCCAGCAGCCGGTGGACAGGGAACACCGGGGAGCTGTTTTTT; CDR3aa: CASSRWTGNTGELFF
v_gene: TRBV4-1; abundance: .; d_gene: TRBD1; j_gene: TRBJ1-2; CDR3nt: TGCGCCAGCAGCCAGACAGGGAGGTATGGCTACACCTTC; CDR3aa: CASSQTGRYGYTF
v_gene: TRBV29-1; abundance: .; d_gene: .; j_gene: TRBJ1-1; CDR3nt: TGCAGCGGCCAGGGGACTATCCCCAACACTGAAGCTTTCTTT; CDR3aa: CSGQGTIPNTEAFF